These 29 T cell receptor beta chains came from one sample sequenced in a study of control samples from healthy donors and cancer patients. The assay was immunoSEQ multiplex PCR, and TCRdb's table has in-frame clones only and misses some. The sample yields about 80,000 clones, about 90% seen once. The source material was blood. These receptors were collected from a man aged 50 to 59 in good health.

The sample holds one count of this clone. J is TRBJ2-5 and V is TRBV18; 15 bases map to TRBD2. V was pared by 3 bases and J by 2 bases, with 13 bases of the junction left unmatched. The CDR3 has 20 residues. The V gene's germline CDR1 is KGHSH and CDR2 LQKENI. The CDR3 sequence is CASSPGLAGGYPVNQETQYF. As DNA, the CDR3 is TGTGCCAGCTCACCGGGACTAGCGGGAGGCTACCCTGTAAATCAAGAGACCCAGTACTTC.

The chain couples TRBV5-1 to TRBJ1-1, with D unresolved. CDR1 and CDR2 (germline): SGHRS, YFSETQ. CDR3 length equals 15 residues. V dropped 2 bases and J dropped 1 base, with 12 bases sitting between them. The CDR3 here is CASSFQGDPNTEAFF. The CDR3 coding sequence is TGCGCCAGCAGCTTCCAAGGAGATCCGAACACTGAAGCTTTCTTT.

V gene TRBV6-6 combines with J gene TRBJ2-4; 13 bases fit TRBD2. CDR3 length: 19 amino acids. The ends lost 5 bases at V and 0 bases at J; junction bases unmatched: 10. Looked up from germline, CDR1 is MNHNY and CDR2 is SVGAGI (reference sequence). The DNA of the CDR3 is TGTGCCAGCAGTCCCCGACTAGCGGGGGGAATTCTAGCCAAAAACATTCAGTACTTC. Encoded protein: CASSPRLAGGILAKNIQYF.

V usage is TRBV9 and J usage is TRBJ2-2; D gene unclear. Trimming took 3 bases from V and 7 from J, leaving 10 bases between them. CDR3 length equals 13 residues. Germline CDR1 and CDR2: SGDLS and YYNGEE. In DNA, the CDR3 is TGTGCCAGCAGCGGCCCGGGTGGCGGGGAGCTGTTTTTT. Its translation is CASSGPGGGELFF.

The chain combines TRBV6-6 with TRBJ1-6; D remains unclear. This CDR3 contains 15 residues. Deletions cut 2 bases from V and 9 bases from J, with 14 bases between. Germline V gene sequence: CDR1 MNHNY, CDR2 SVGAGI (reference sequence). The CDR3 protein is CASSYPAEFASPLHF. CDR3 nucleotides: TGTGCCAGCAGTTACCCAGCAGAGTTCGCTTCACCCCTCCACTTT.

This clone was observed once. The V and J genes are TRBV11-3 and TRBJ2-7, with D unresolved. There are 13 residues in the CDR3. The germline V gene encodes CDR1 SGHNT and CDR2 YENEEA. V dropped 5 bases and J dropped 3 bases, with 11 bases sitting between them. CDR3 protein: CASSPGPIYEQYF. The CDR3 coding sequence is TGTGCCAGCAGCCCAGGACCTATCTACGAGCAGTACTTC. The full variable domain, rest sourced from reference TRBV11-3 and TRBJ2-7, is EAGVVQSPRYKIIEKKQPVAFWCNPISGHNTLYWYLQNLGQGPELLIRYENEEAVDDSQLPKDRFSAERLKGVDSTLKIQPAELGDSAVYLCASSPGPIYEQYFGPGTRLTVT.

This chain connects TRBV12-3 or TRBV12-4 to TRBJ1-1; D is ambiguous. The CDR3 is 13 residues long. The V end lost 4 bases, the J end lost 1 base, and 7 bases lay between the germline ends. CDR3 in amino acids: CASSSTQNTEAFF. The CDR3, as DNA: TGTGCCAGCAGTTCTACTCAGAACACTGAAGCTTTCTTT.

The J gene is TRBJ1-3, the V gene TRBV30, with D unresolved. CDR1 and CDR2 from the germline V gene are GTSNPN and SVGIG (reference sequence). The CDR3 length is 14 residues. V lost 3 bases and J 1 base, leaving 10 bases between the germline ends. This CDR3 is CAWRRSVSGNTIYF. For the CDR3, the DNA is TGTGCCTGGAGGAGGTCGGTGTCTGGAAACACCATATATTTT. Based on the CDR3 plus reference TRBV30 and TRBJ1-3, the full variable domain is SQTIHQWPATLVQPVGSPLSLECTVEGTSNPNLYWYRQAAGRGLQLLFYSVGIGQISSEVPQNLSASRPQDRQFILSSKKLLLSDSGFYLCAWRRSVSGNTIYFGEGSWLTVV.

The chain couples TRBV18 to TRBJ1-2, with a tentative D call TRBD1 (5 bases). The V and J ends lost 2 bases and 4 bases respectively, with 17 bases between them. Germline CDR1 and CDR2: KGHSH and LQKENI. The CDR3 contains 16 residues. CDR3 amino acids: CASSPNPEGTIYGYTF. The DNA for the CDR3 is TGTGCCAGCTCACCAAATCCCGAAGGGACCATCTATGGCTACACCTTC.

The gene calls are TRBV3-1 (or the pseudogene TRBV3-2) and TRBJ1-4; D is unclear. The CDR3 is made up of 13 amino acids. Trimming took 4 bases from V and 8 from J, leaving 11 bases between them. The V gene's germline CDR1 is LGHDT and CDR2 YNNKEL (reference sequence). CDR3 nucleotide sequence: TGTGCCAGCAGCCCGGGATTCGGGGAAAAACTGTTTTTT. The encoded protein is CASSPGFGEKLFF.

This chain joins TRBV5-6 and TRBJ2-6; D gene unclear. V lost 3 bases and J lost 0, with 13 bases in between. CDR3 length: 17 residues. Germline V lookup: CDR1 SGHDT, CDR2 YYEEEE. The CDR3 protein is CASSSTTGVSGANVLTF. The CDR3 region has the DNA TGTGCCAGCAGCTCCACTACTGGCGTCTCTGGGGCCAACGTCCTGACTTTC.

The chain joins TRBV7-9 to TRBJ1-2, with a possible D match to TRBD1 (6 bases). The CDR3 contains 15 residues. V lost 0 bases to trimming and J lost 5 bases, with 13 bases between them. Germline V CDR1 and CDR2: SEHNR, FQNEAQ (reference sequence). CDR3 in amino acids: CASSLAGGTGYGYTF. The CDR3 DNA reads as TGTGCCAGCAGCTTAGCGGGGGGCACAGGGTATGGCTACACCTTC.

The gene calls are TRBV7-8 and TRBJ2-7, with TRBD1 matching over 7 bases. V shed 5 bases, J shed 3 bases, and the junction held 4 bases outside the gene matches. The germline V gene has CDR1 SGHVS and CDR2 FQNEAQ. The CDR3 is 13 amino acids. The CDR3 coding sequence is TGTGCCAGCAGCCGACAGGGTTTCTACGAGCAGTACTTC. Protein product: CASSRQGFYEQYF.

The chain has TRBV9 and TRBJ2-1; 8 positions agree with TRBD2. The CDR3 extends over 14 amino acids. Germline CDR1 is SGDLS and CDR2 is YYNGEE. Trimming cost V 0 bases and J 8 bases; bases outside gene matches: 4. The DNA of the CDR3 is TGTGCCAGCAGCGTAGAGGGACTAGTAGATGAGCAGTTCTTC. Translating gives CASSVEGLVDEQFF. The variable domain in full, completed from reference TRBV9 and TRBJ2-1, reads DSGVTQTPKHLITATGQRVTLRCSPRSGDLSVYWYQQSLDQGLQFLIQYYNGEERAKGNILERFSAQQFPDLHSELNLSSLELGDSALYFCASSVEGLVDEQFFGPGTRLTVL.

This clone was recorded only once. This chain uses TRBV5-1 with TRBJ2-7; the D gene is possibly TRBD1 (5 bases). The germline gives CDR1 SGHRS, CDR2 YFSETQ. CDR3 length: 12 amino acids. Trimming stripped 0 bases from V and 4 bases from J, with 5 bases between. CDR3 sequence (DNA): TGCGCCAGCAGCTTGGACAGGTACGAGCAGTACTTC. Protein product: CASSLDRYEQYF.

The V gene is TRBV7-3, the J gene TRBJ2-5; D may be TRBD1 or TRBD2 (5 bases each). Germline V CDR1 and CDR2: SGHTA, FQGTGA. The CDR3 is 16 amino acids. V gave up 5 bases and J gave up 2 bases, with 18 bases separating them. The CDR3 sequence is CASSRNGAGPQETQYF. CDR3 in DNA: TGTGCCAGCAGCCGGAACGGGGCAGGGCCTCAAGAGACCCAGTACTTC.

The J gene is TRBJ2-6, the V gene TRBV21-1. TRBV21-1 is a pseudogene segment. This CDR3 is 13 amino acids long. The CDR3 DNA follows: TGTGCCAAGACCGGACCTGGGGCCAACGTCCTGACTTTC. Protein sequence: CAKTGPGANVLTF.

CDR3 coding DNA: TGCAGTGCCCCGAGGGACGGCTACACCTTC. Its protein product is CSAPRDGYTF. The V call is TRBV20-1, the J call TRBJ1-2, with D possibly matching TRBD1 (5 bases). Germline V gene data show CDR1 as DFQATT and CDR2 as SNEGSKA (reference sequence). The V end was cut by 6 bases, the J end by 8 bases, with 10 bases between. The length of the CDR3 is 10 residues.

The gene calls are TRBV18 and TRBJ1-5; 8 bases are a match to TRBD1. The junction had 3 bases not matched to a gene; V was cut back by 5 bases and J by 0 bases. The CDR3 is made up of 15 amino acids. Germline loops: CDR1 KGHSH, CDR2 LQKENI. CDR3 in amino acids: CASSSTGDSNQPQHF. CDR3 nucleotides: TGTGCCAGCTCATCGACAGGGGATAGCAATCAGCCCCAGCATTTT.

The CDR3 coding sequence is TGTGCCAGCAGCCCACTAATGGGACAGTTCGACTATGGCTACACCTTC. It yields the protein CASSPLMGQFDYGYTF. The V gene is TRBV28, the J gene TRBJ1-2; 7 bases align to TRBD1. After removal of 6 bases from V and 3 bases from J, the junction contained 13 bases not matched to a gene. CDR1 is MDHEN and CDR2 is SYDVKM in the germline V gene. The CDR3 contains 16 residues.

The chain combines TRBV7-8 with TRBJ2-5, with D perhaps matching TRBD2 (5 bases). Trimming left V 4 bases short and J 2 bases short, with 17 bases between. CDR1 is SGHVS, CDR2 FQNEAQ, per germline. This CDR3 contains 16 residues. The CDR3 DNA reads TGTGCCAGCAGCTCGTTTCAGCGGACGACACAAGAGACCCAGTACTTC. Translated, it gives CASSSFQRTTQETQYF.

CDR3 sequence reads: CATAGGPGETQYF. For the CDR3, the DNA is TGTGCCACCGCCGGTGGCCCCGGGGAGACCCAGTACTTC. The J gene is TRBJ2-5, the V gene TRBV24-1; D not certain. Germline lookup yields CDR1 KGHDR and CDR2 SFDVKD. This CDR3 is built from 13 residues. V was cut by 9 bases and J by 5 bases, with 15 bases left in between.

CDR3 loop: CAWMTRGFTGNTIYF. CDR3 sequence (DNA): TGTGCCTGGATGACGAGGGGTTTCACTGGAAACACCATATATTTT. The gene calls are TRBV30 and TRBJ1-3; TRBD1 is a possible D gene (5 bases). CDR1 and CDR2 (germline): GTSNPN, SVGIG (reference sequence). V lost 4 bases, J lost 2 bases, and 15 bases lay in between. The CDR3 runs to 15 residues.

The V gene is TRBV11-2, the J gene TRBJ2-3; D uncertain. Germline V gene sequence: CDR1 SGHAT, CDR2 FQNNGV. V was trimmed by 4 bases and J by 6 bases, leaving 11 bases between them. The CDR3 totals 13 residues. In DNA, the CDR3 is TGTGCCAGCAGCTCTTATCTAACCGATACGCAGTATTTT. Translated, it gives CASSSYLTDTQYF. Looking up the rest from reference TRBV11-2 and TRBJ2-3 gives the full variable domain: EAGVAQSPRYKIIEKRQSVAFWCNPISGHATLYWYQQILGQGPKLLIQFQNNGVVDDSQLPKDRFSAERLKGVDSTLKIQPAKLEDSAVYLCASSSYLTDTQYFGPGTRLTVL.

The gene calls are TRBV5-1 and TRBJ1-1; D gene unclear. The V end lost 2 bases, the J end lost 0 bases, and 8 bases lay between the germline ends. This CDR3 region has 14 residues. Germline V lookup: CDR1 SGHRS, CDR2 YFSETQ. The CDR3: CASSFTDLNTEAFF. Here the CDR3 DNA reads TGCGCCAGCAGCTTCACAGATTTGAACACTGAAGCTTTCTTT.

The gene calls are TRBV11-3 and TRBJ2-4; TRBD2 matches at 10 bases. The CDR3 is made up of 13 amino acids. Per germline, CDR1 SGHNT and CDR2 YENEEA. V gave up 8 bases and J gave up 6 bases; unmatched junction bases: 4. CDR3 DNA: TGTGCCAGCCAGGTAGCGGGGGGAAACATTCAGTACTTC. Protein sequence: CASQVAGGNIQYF.

The chain uses TRBV14 and TRBJ1-4; 9 bases line up with TRBD1. With V trimmed by 0 bases and J by 6 bases, 17 bases remained unmatched. This CDR3 spans 20 amino acids. Germline assignment: CDR1 SGHDN and CDR2 FVKESK. CDR3 DNA: TGTGCCAGCAGCCAAGAAAGACTCATTACAACAGGGGGCGCGGATGAAAAACTGTTTTTT. It codes for CASSQERLITTGGADEKLFF.

The chain recombines TRBV4-1 with TRBJ1-5; weak D call: TRBD1 (6 bases). V was cut by 4 bases and J by 0 bases, with 16 bases left in between. This CDR3 is 17 amino acids long. CDR1 and CDR2 (germline): MGHRA, YSYEKL. For the CDR3, the DNA is TGCGCCAGCAGCCGTACGGGGGCGGGGTATAGCAATCAGCCCCAGCATTTT. The encoded protein is CASSRTGAGYSNQPQHF.

V gene TRBV29-1 combines with J gene TRBJ2-1; 10 positions agree with TRBD2. V lost 3 bases to trimming and J lost 2 bases; unmatched junction nucleotides: 1. The CDR3 is 14 amino acids. Germline V gives CDR1 SQVTM, CDR2 ANQGSEA. CDR3 in DNA: TGCAGCGTTGAGCTAGCGGGGGCCTACAATGAGCAGTTCTTC. Protein product: CSVELAGAYNEQFF.